The 17 T cell receptor beta chains below come from one sample, sequenced in a study of T cells after yellow fever vaccination. TCRdb passed the 5' RACE reads through MiXCR, listing each CDR3 protein once. The table shows under 400,000 distinct CDR3 sequences, with under 15% occurring only once. Sequenced here: CD4+ T cells sorted from PBMCs, sampled 15 days after the yellow fever booster vaccination. The origin of the receptors is a man aged 18 to 35 who received the YFV17D yellow fever vaccine.

This clonotype came up a few times. The chain recombines TRBV7-9 with TRBJ2-7; D remains ambiguous. The V gene lost 1 base and the J gene lost 2 bases, with 15 bases spanning the gap. The CDR3 length is 16 residues. CDR1 SEHNR and CDR2 FQNEAQ come from the germline V gene (reference sequence). CDR3 sequence (DNA): TGTGCCAGCAGCTTAGGAGGAAGAGGAATCACCTACGAGCAGTACTTC. Its protein is CASSLGGRGITYEQYF. The full variable domain, in which reference TRBV7-9 and TRBJ2-7 provide the parts outside the CDR3, is DTGVSQNPRHKITKRGQNVTFRCDPISEHNRLYWYRQTLGQGPEFLTYFQNEAQLEKSRLLSDRFSAERPKGSFSTLEIQRTEQGDSAMYLCASSLGGRGITYEQYFGPGTRLTVT.

This chain links TRBV27 with TRBJ1-6; 10 bases match TRBD1. CDR1 is MNHEY and CDR2 is SMNVEV in the germline V gene (reference sequence). With V trimmed by 8 bases and J by 10 bases, 8 bases remained unmatched. There are 14 residues in the CDR3. In nucleotides, the CDR3 is TGTGCCAGCTTGGCCCGGGACAGGGGCTCACCCCTCCACTTT. Encoded protein: CASLARDRGSPLHF.

The rearrangement joins TRBV7-3 to TRBJ2-5, with 11 nucleotides matching TRBD1. V shed 4 bases, J shed 5 bases, and the junction held 6 bases outside the gene matches. This CDR3 is 15 amino acids long. Germline loops: CDR1 SGHTA, CDR2 FQGTGA. Here the CDR3 reads CASSSRTGGRETQYF. The CDR3 DNA reads TGTGCCAGCAGCTCTCGGACAGGGGGCAGGGAGACCCAGTACTTC.

This clonotype showed up just a few times. The chain employs TRBV7-2 and TRBJ2-2; 11 bases align to TRBD2. Germline V CDR1 and CDR2: SGHTA, FQGNSA. With V trimmed by 7 bases and J by 1 base, 2 bases remained unmatched. This CDR3 region has 15 residues. CDR3 sequence reads: CASTGLAVNTGELFF. The CDR3 nucleotides are TGTGCCAGCACGGGACTAGCGGTGAACACCGGGGAGCTGTTTTTT.

This clonotype was seen more than once but under ten times. Written as DNA, the CDR3 is TGTGCCAGCAGCAAAGCGCAGGGGGCCTGGTACGACGAGCAGTACGTC. Translation gives CASSKAQGAWYDEQYV. The chain employs TRBV21-1 and TRBJ2-7; the table's TRBD1 call for D was not verified on the DNA. TRBV21-1 is flagged as a pseudogene. This CDR3 is built from 16 residues.

The chain has TRBV30 and TRBJ2-3, with 10 bases aligning to TRBD2. The CDR3 is made up of 14 amino acids. J was trimmed by 12 bases and V by 0 bases; bases with no gene match: 9. From germline, CDR1 is GTSNPN and CDR2 SVGIG (reference sequence). The CDR3 DNA is TGTGCCTGGAGTGTCCTAGCGGGGGCCCTTTACCAGTATTTT. Its protein product is CAWSVLAGALYQYF.

This clonotype came up a few times. The chain has TRBV10-3 and TRBJ1-5; D ambiguous. The V gene's germline CDR1 is ENHRY and CDR2 SYGVKD. The CDR3 covers 16 residues. Trimming removed 0 bases from V and 3 bases from J, with 12 bases in between. CDR3 DNA sequence: TGTGCCATCAGTGAGTCAGTAGGGATCTACAATCAGCCCCAGCATTTT. Translating it yields CAISESVGIYNQPQHF.

V usage is TRBV20-1 and J usage is TRBJ1-1; no reliable D call. CDR1 is DFQATT and CDR2 is SNEGSKA in the germline V gene (reference sequence). Deletions cut 2 bases from V and 6 bases from J, with 7 bases between. There are 11 residues in the CDR3. The CDR3 DNA is TGCAGTGCTAGAACAAAACCTGAAGCTTTCTTT. Amino acids: CSARTKPEAFF.

The sample holds many counts of this clonotype. The chain carries TRBV19 and TRBJ1-4, with 7 positions matching TRBD1. Germline trimming cut 6 bases from V and 6 bases from J; bases unmatched to any gene: 7. Per germline, CDR1 LNHDA and CDR2 SQIVND (reference sequence). The CDR3 runs to 14 residues. The CDR3 here is CASSPRDSYEKLFF. The DNA of the CDR3 is TGTGCCAGTAGCCCCCGGGACAGCTATGAAAAACTGTTTTTT.

A few counts support this clonotype. The rearrangement joins TRBV24-1 to TRBJ2-5, with TRBD2 matching 8 bases. CDR3 length: 15 amino acids. The trim removed 3 bases at V and 4 bases at J, leaving 6 bases unmatched. From germline, CDR1 is KGHDR and CDR2 SFDVKD. DNA for the CDR3: TGTGCCACCAGTGATCTTGCCGGGGGGGGAGAGACCCAGTACTTC. It yields the protein CATSDLAGGGETQYF.

The sample holds a few counts of this clonotype. This chain connects TRBV5-1 to TRBJ2-3, with 8 bases lining up with TRBD2. Germline V lookup: CDR1 SGHRS, CDR2 YFSETQ. CDR3 length equals 18 residues. Trimming removed 4 bases from V and 0 bases from J; junction bases left unmatched: 13. In DNA, the CDR3 is TGCGCCAGCAGCCCGGGGGGCCCGACTAGCGACAGCACAGATACGCAGTATTTT. Amino acids: CASSPGGPTSDSTDTQYF.

The V call is TRBV29-1, the J call TRBJ2-3; 7 bases match TRBD1. The CDR3 length is 16 residues. The germline V gene encodes CDR1 SQVTM and CDR2 ANQGSEA. J gave up 2 bases and V 7 bases, and 15 bases lay outside the gene matches. As DNA, the CDR3 is TGCAGCGGGAGGTTACAGGGGCTAAGGGTCACAGATACGCAGTATTTT. Its translation: CSGRLQGLRVTDTQYF.

The CDR3 sequence is CASSLQGANENTIYF. CDR3 coding DNA: TGTGCCAGCAGTTTACAGGGGGCGAATGAAAACACCATATATTTT. The chain is built from TRBV28 and TRBJ1-3, with 8 bases that match TRBD1. J gave up 6 bases and V 2 bases, and 6 bases lay outside the gene matches. This CDR3 is 15 amino acids long. CDR1 MDHEN and CDR2 SYDVKM come from the germline V gene.

This chain links TRBV7-2 with TRBJ1-5; D remains ambiguous. The CDR3 sequence is 13 residues long. The germline V gene encodes CDR1 SGHTA and CDR2 FQGNSA. V was pared by 5 bases and J by 4 bases, with 9 bases between. CDR3 loop: CASSKDGNQPQHF. CDR3 nucleotides: TGTGCCAGCAGCAAGGACGGAAATCAGCCCCAGCATTTT.

The table lists this clonotype with a few counts. The chain is built from TRBV19 and TRBJ1-5, with 8 bases lining up with TRBD1. The CDR3 spans 14 residues. The V segment lost 5 bases and the J segment 4 bases; nucleotides outside the gene matches: 4. CDR1 is LNHDA, CDR2 SQIVND, per germline (reference sequence). The CDR3 reads CASSRDRFNQPQHF. In nucleotides, the CDR3 is TGTGCCAGTAGTCGGGACAGGTTTAATCAGCCCCAGCATTTT.

There are many counts of this clonotype. The chain combines TRBV2 with TRBJ1-1; 7 nucleotides match TRBD1. Looked up from germline, CDR1 is SNHLY and CDR2 is FYNNEI. The CDR3 contains 16 residues. Trimming removed 1 base from V and 6 bases from J; junction bases left unmatched: 11. CDR3 in DNA: TGTGCCAGCAGTGAAGGGGCGACAGGGAGGTTTGCTGAAGCTTTCTTT. This gives the protein CASSEGATGRFAEAFF.

There are a few counts of this clonotype. This chain uses TRBV7-2 with TRBJ2-3, with D possibly being TRBD2 (6 bases). V was clipped by 7 bases and J by 1 base, with 12 bases between them. Looked up from germline, CDR1 is SGHTA and CDR2 is FQGNSA. The CDR3 runs 14 residues. The CDR3 DNA is TGTGCCAGCACCTTCTGGGGGGGCACAGATACGCAGTATTTT. It codes for CASTFWGGTDTQYF.